These 25 T cell receptor beta chains came from one sample sequenced in a study of T-cell memory formation after mild COVID-19. TCRdb fed the 5' RACE reads into MiXCR, producing one record per CDR3 protein. The sample includes 250,000 to 300,000 distinct CDR3 sequences, more than 15% of them seen just once. Sequenced material: PBMCs or a T cell subset sorted from them (not recorded which). All receptors come from a man aged 18 to 29 who had mild COVID-19 (a few samples of this study predate the infection). Cell type and time point are not known.

The table lists this clonotype with a count of one. The chain has TRBV3-1 and TRBJ1-2, with D possibly matching TRBD1 (5 bases). The CDR3 consists of 14 residues. Germline CDR1 LGHDT, CDR2 YNNKEL (reference sequence). The ends were cut back, 10 bases at V and 2 bases at J, with 17 bases in the middle. CDR3: CATTPGGVNYGYTF. The DNA for the CDR3 is TGTGCCACTACCCCGGGGGGGGTAAACTATGGCTACACCTTC.

The V call is TRBV5-8, the J call TRBJ1-1; D possibly corresponds to TRBD1 (5 bases). Trimming pared 4 bases from V and 4 bases from J, leaving 20 bases between. Germline V CDR1 and CDR2: SGHTS, YDEGEE. The CDR3 is made up of 16 amino acids. CDR3 sequence: CASSPVQAPSGTEAFF. Written as DNA, the CDR3 is TGTGCCAGCAGCCCCGTACAGGCCCCTTCCGGCACTGAAGCTTTCTTT. The whole variable domain, filled in from reference TRBV5-8 and TRBJ1-1, reads EAGVTQSPTHLIKTRGQQATLRCSPISGHTSVYWYQQALGLGLQFLLWYDEGEERNRGNFPPRFSGRQFPNYSSELNVNALELEDSALYLCASSPVQAPSGTEAFFGQGTRLTVV.

This clonotype was counted only a few times. The chain is built from TRBV7-3 and TRBJ2-5, with TRBD1 matching over 9 bases. V lost 4 bases to trimming and J lost 2 bases; unmatched junction nucleotides: 5. The CDR3 is 15 amino acids. Germline-derived CDR1 and CDR2 are SGHTA and FQGTGA. In nucleotides, the CDR3 is TGTGCCAGCAGCTCGACAGGGGGACTTCAAGAGACCCAGTACTTC. This sequence encodes CASSSTGGLQETQYF.

The V call is TRBV5-1, the J call TRBJ1-1; 7 nucleotides line up with TRBD1. The ends lost 0 bases at V and 7 bases at J; junction bases unmatched: 6. CDR1 and CDR2 (germline): SGHRS, YFSETQ. CDR3 length: 14 residues. This CDR3 is CASSLGQGYVEAFF. The DNA for the CDR3 is TGCGCCAGCAGCTTGGGACAGGGTTACGTTGAAGCTTTCTTT. The full variable domain, with the rest looked up from reference TRBV5-1 and TRBJ1-1, is KAGVTQTPRYLIKTRGQQVTLSCSPISGHRSVSWYQQTPGQGLQFLFEYFSETQRNKGNFPGRFSGRQFSNSRSEMNVSTLELGDSALYLCASSLGQGYVEAFFGQGTRLTVV.

This chain connects TRBV6-1 to TRBJ2-7, with D perhaps given as TRBD1 or TRBD2 (5 bases each). The CDR3 is 11 residues long. The germline V gene has CDR1 MNHNS and CDR2 SASEGT. Trimming removed 3 bases at V and 7 bases at J, with 7 bases between. The CDR3 region is CASSEGPEQYF. The CDR3 nucleotides are TGTGCCAGCAGTGAGGGACCGGAGCAGTACTTC.

The chain carries TRBV11-1 and TRBJ1-6; TRBD1 agrees at 7 bases. CDR1 is SGHAT and CDR2 is FQDESV in the germline V gene (reference sequence). This CDR3 is built from 14 residues. V was clipped by 5 bases and J by 7 bases; unmatched bases: 5. DNA of the CDR3: TGTGCCAGCAGCGGGGACAGCCAAAATTCACCCCTCCACTTT. Translated: CASSGDSQNSPLHF.

The genes are TRBV12-3 or TRBV12-4 and TRBJ2-7; D unclear. CDR3 length equals 13 residues. Trimming removed 6 bases from V and 0 bases from J, with 9 bases in between. The CDR3 loop is CASSPTLSYEQYF. As DNA, the CDR3 is TGTGCCAGCAGCCCGACACTCTCCTACGAGCAGTACTTC.

This clonotype was observed a handful of times. The genes are TRBV20-1 and TRBJ1-2, with no clear D. V lost 0 bases and J 3 bases, leaving 14 bases between the germline ends. CDR1 is DFQATT, CDR2 SNEGSKA, per germline (reference sequence). The CDR3 extends over 15 amino acids. The CDR3 reads CSARDLPGFDYGYTF. The CDR3, as DNA: TGCAGTGCTAGAGATCTTCCCGGGTTCGACTATGGCTACACCTTC.

With regard to this clonotype: A much larger clone lies one base from this, so it may be a read error. This chain connects TRBV6-5 to TRBJ2-7; D may be TRBD2 (6 bases). Germline CDR1 is MNHEY and CDR2 is SVGAGI. The CDR3 contains 15 residues. Written as DNA, the CDR3 is TGTGTCAGCAGTTACGAGGGGACTTTGCCCTACGAGCAGTACTTC. This gives the protein CVSSYEGTLPYEQYF.

This clonotype was detected only a few times. The V and J genes are TRBV12-3 or TRBV12-4 and TRBJ1-1, with a tentative D call TRBD1 (6 bases). V lost 7 bases to trimming and J lost 6 bases, with 18 bases between them. There are 14 residues in the CDR3. DNA for the CDR3: TGTGCCAGCACCTACGCAGGGGTCACCCCTGAAGCTTTCTTT. Protein: CASTYAGVTPEAFF.

V and J are TRBV6-5 and TRBJ2-3; possible D gene TRBD2, 7 bases. This CDR3 has 15 residues. Germline assignment: CDR1 MNHEY and CDR2 SVGAGI. V was pared by 4 bases and J by 2 bases, with 13 bases between. The CDR3 is CASSWEGGDTDTQYF. CDR3 nucleotide sequence: TGTGCCAGCAGTTGGGAGGGGGGAGACACAGATACGCAGTATTTT.

This chain joins TRBV7-7 and TRBJ2-2; D is ambiguous. In germline, CDR1 is SSHAT, CDR2 FNYEAQ (reference sequence). The length of the CDR3 is 14 residues. Trimming pared 5 bases from V and 5 bases from J, leaving 12 bases between. The CDR3 sequence: CASSPVAETGELFF. CDR3 nucleotide sequence: TGTGCCAGCAGCCCAGTAGCAGAAACCGGGGAGCTGTTTTTT. Full variable domain (remainder filled in from reference TRBV7-7 and TRBJ2-2): GAGVSQSPRYKVTKRGQDVTLRCDPISSHATLYWYQQALGQGPEFLTYFNYEAQPDKSGLPSDRFSAERPEGSISTLTIQRTEQRDSAMYRCASSPVAETGELFFGEGSRLTVL.

The sample holds a few counts of this clonotype. The chain links TRBV4-1 to TRBJ2-3; D tentatively reads TRBD1 or TRBD2 (5 bases each). V shed 4 bases and J shed 4 bases, with 15 bases lying between them. Germline V CDR1 and CDR2: MGHRA, YSYEKL. This CDR3 region has 15 residues. CDR3 amino acids: CASSPSTGRSDTQYF. The CDR3, as DNA: TGCGCCAGCAGCCCGTCGACGGGGCGTTCAGATACGCAGTATTTT.

This rearrangement joins TRBV29-1 to TRBJ2-5; a weak D match, TRBD2 (7 bases). Trimming cost V 4 bases and J 5 bases, with 17 bases left between them. The CDR3 consists of 14 residues. The germline gives CDR1 SQVTM, CDR2 ANQGSEA. CDR3 in DNA: TGCAGCGTTGTGGGGCGGGGGCGCGGGGAGACCCAGTACTTC. This encodes CSVVGRGRGETQYF. The whole variable domain, filled in from reference TRBV29-1 and TRBJ2-5, reads SAVISQKPSRDICQRGTSLTIQCQVDSQVTMMFWYRQQPGQSLTLIATANQGSEATYESGFVIDKFPISRPNLTFSTLTVSNMSPEDSSIYLCSVVGRGRGETQYFGPGTRLLVL.

This chain links TRBV12-3 or TRBV12-4 with TRBJ2-5; the D is unclear. The length of the CDR3 is 14 residues. Trimming cost V 3 bases and J 5 bases, with 13 bases left between them. CDR3 region: CASSFNGLRETQYF. DNA for the CDR3: TGTGCCAGCAGTTTCAACGGCCTCCGGGAGACCCAGTACTTC.

A few counts support this clonotype. The V gene is TRBV20-1, the J gene TRBJ1-2; D ambiguous. CDR1 and CDR2 from the germline V gene are DFQATT and SNEGSKA (reference sequence). This CDR3 contains 12 residues. The CDR3 region has the DNA TGCAGAGTTAAGGCGAGGGCAGGCGGCTACACCTTC. This translates into CRVKARAGGYTF.

CDR3 DNA sequence: TGTGCCAGCAGTCCCCCACAGGGGTGGGATGAAGCTTTCTTT. Protein product: CASSPPQGWDEAFF. The chain is built from TRBV6-2 or TRBV6-3 and TRBJ1-1; 7 bases match TRBD1. Germline V lookup: CDR1 MNHEY, CDR2 SVGEGT. CDR3 length equals 14 residues. The junction had 10 bases not matched to a gene; V was cut back by 5 bases and J by 7 bases.

V is TRBV9 and J is TRBJ2-1; D might be TRBD1 (5 bases). The germline V gene encodes CDR1 SGDLS and CDR2 YYNGEE. CDR3 length: 15 residues. Trimming cost V 0 bases and J 1 base, with 8 bases left between them. This chain's CDR3 is CASSVGRGSYNEQFF. CDR3 coding DNA: TGTGCCAGCAGCGTAGGAAGGGGATCCTACAATGAGCAGTTCTTC.

The chain links TRBV20-1 to TRBJ1-1, with D tentatively TRBD1 (6 bases). CDR3 size: 13 residues. Trimming removed 5 bases from V and 3 bases from J, with 13 bases in between. In germline, CDR1 is DFQATT, CDR2 SNEGSKA (reference sequence). CDR3 protein: CSAAPNRDTEAFF. The CDR3 DNA reads TGCAGTGCTGCCCCTAACAGGGACACTGAAGCTTTCTTT.

This chain joins TRBV28 and TRBJ1-2; D gene ambiguous. Germline lookup yields CDR1 MDHEN and CDR2 SYDVKM. This CDR3 has 12 residues. The V and J ends lost 1 base and 6 bases respectively, with 6 bases between them. The chain's CDR3 is CASSLSENGYTF. The CDR3 DNA sequence: TGTGCCAGCAGTTTATCTGAAAATGGCTACACCTTC.

This clonotype was seen only a few times. V and J are TRBV5-1 and TRBJ2-4; no clear D gene. V lost 0 bases, J lost 0 bases, and 10 bases lay in between. The CDR3 covers 16 residues. The germline V gene encodes CDR1 SGHRS and CDR2 YFSETQ. CDR3 nucleotide sequence: TGCGCCAGCAGCTTGGGTAACAGCGTAGCCAAAAACATTCAGTACTTC. As protein: CASSLGNSVAKNIQYF.

Only a few counts were recorded for this clonotype. The chain carries TRBV12-3 or TRBV12-4 and TRBJ2-4, with TRBD1 as a possible D gene (6 bases). This CDR3 is 14 amino acids long. V lost 3 bases and J lost 11, with 17 bases in between. The CDR3 DNA follows: TGTGCCAGCAGTTTCGGGACAACGCAATTACTTCAGTACTTC. As protein: CASSFGTTQLLQYF.

The chain recombines TRBV11-3 with TRBJ2-7; D tentatively fits TRBD1 or TRBD2 (5 bases each). CDR1 and CDR2 from the germline V gene are SGHNT and YENEEA. CDR3 size: 17 residues. Trimming removed 5 bases at V and 2 bases at J, with 22 bases between. CDR3 protein: CASSPRIGTDTPYEQYF. CDR3 DNA sequence: TGTGCCAGCAGCCCCAGAATAGGGACCGACACACCCTACGAGCAGTACTTC.

This chain uses TRBV6-5 with TRBJ1-2; D is perhaps TRBD1 (5 bases). Trimming shortened V by 1 base and J by 3 bases, and 9 bases separated the two germline ends. Germline V gene sequence: CDR1 MNHEY, CDR2 SVGAGI. The CDR3 has 14 amino acids. DNA for the CDR3: TGTGCCAGCAGTTACTTAAGGGGAGACTATGGCTACACCTTC. The encoded protein is CASSYLRGDYGYTF.

The chain combines TRBV15 with TRBJ2-7; unclear D gene. Between the trimmed V and J ends, which lost 0 bases and 0 bases, there was a span of 9 bases. Germline values: CDR1 LNHNV, CDR2 YYDKDF (reference sequence). The CDR3 consists of 15 residues. This CDR3 is CATSRDLESSYEQYV. CDR3 DNA: TGTGCCACCAGCAGAGATCTGGAGAGCTCCTACGAGCAGTACGTC.